This TCR beta chain was identified in a study of shared clonotypes between healthy human individuals. This CDR3 comprises 14 residues. The V gene's germline CDR1 is ENHRY and CDR2 SYGVKD. V lost 0 bases to trimming and J lost 1 base, with 4 bases between them. Sequencing used immunoSEQ multiplex PCR; TCRdb keeps in-frame clones, though not all of them. The sample lists over a million clones; around 76% were seen once. Sequenced material: memory CD4+ T cells sorted from blood. Subset here: CD45RA-negative fraction. The rearrangement uses TRBV10-3 and TRBJ2-1; D is uncertain. The origin of this receptor is a man aged 18 to 30 in good health. CDR3 in amino acids: CAISESRSYNEQFF. Here the CDR3 DNA reads TGTGCCATCAGTGAGTCGAGGTCCTACAATGAGCAGTTCTTC.